This T cell receptor beta chain is from a study of regulatory T cells in long-lasting Graves disease. Findings of the study overall: Persistent Graves' patients showed less TCR diversity than newly diagnosed ones.

Indicated time point: persistent/refractory GD, antithyroid drugs over 5 years with positive TRAb. Extracted RNA from PBMCs served as the source of the TCR library. One endocrinology department in Xi'an, China, was where patients came from. HTBI primers from iRepertoire and Arm-PCR of CDR3 regions yielded the TCR beta libraries. TCRdb ran MiXCR on the multiplex PCR reads and lists one entry per CDR3 protein. The table lists approximately 380,000 distinct CDR3 sequences, more than 20% of them singletons. This clonotype was observed many times. Antigen specificity is unknown. The source of this sequence is a female donor with Graves disease. This sample comprised peripheral blood mononuclear cells (PBMCs), obtained when the disease was refractory, from a patient treated with antithyroid drugs.

The CDR3 nucleotides read TGTGCCAGCAGTGAAAATAGGCCGGGGGCCAACGTCCTGACTTTC. This encodes CASSENRPGANVLTF. The V call is TRBV25-1, the J call TRBJ2-6; no firm D call. The V end lost 2 bases, the J end lost 4 bases, and 9 bases lay between the germline ends. CDR1 is MGHDK and CDR2 is SYGVNS in the germline V gene. The CDR3 consists of 15 residues.